This TCR beta chain is from a study of T cell repertoires in cytomegalovirus infection. From the reads, TCRdb called clonotypes with MiXCR, one entry per CDR3 protein. This sample yields some 700,000 distinct CDR3 sequences, of which roughly a third are seen a single time; around 2.8% belongs to the top ten. The CDR3 is made up of 15 amino acids. V was shortened by 2 bases and J by 2 bases, with 15 bases between the two germline ends. CDR1 DFQATT and CDR2 SNEGSKA come from the germline V gene (reference sequence). The rearrangement links TRBV20-1 to TRBJ2-5; no clear D. This sequence originates from a human donor in good health (CMV status not recorded). Some clones in this sample may be carry-over from other donors' samples. Input material: PBMCs. In DNA form, the CDR3 reads TGCAGTGCTAGAAGCCCGGATGGAAGTCAAGAGACCCAGTACTTC. Its protein is CSARSPDGSQETQYF.